These 14 T cell receptor beta chains share one sample of origin, sequenced in a study of shared clonotypes between healthy human individuals. CD8 cells classed as naive were CD45RO-negative and positively selected for CCR7, excluding terminally differentiated effector memory CD45RA+ cells. Assay: immunoSEQ multiplex PCR; the TCRdb copy retains only in-frame clones and omits some. This table has about 590,000 clones, roughly 95% appearing once. The sample taken for sequencing was naive CD8+ T cells sorted from blood. The receptors were gathered from a woman aged 25 to 39 in good health.

This clone appeared once. V is TRBV27 and J is TRBJ2-1; 11 bases fit TRBD2. Per germline, CDR1 MNHEY and CDR2 SMNVEV (reference sequence). This CDR3 is built from 16 residues. V dropped 7 bases and J dropped 4; count of bases not matched to a gene: 9. CDR3 DNA: TGTGCCAGCATTCCGGCTAGCGGGAGGCAATACAATGAGCAGTTCTTC. Translated: CASIPASGRQYNEQFF.

The chain carries TRBV27 and TRBJ2-7; D is possibly TRBD2 (6 bases). V lost 5 bases and J 0 bases, leaving 11 bases between the germline ends. The germline gives CDR1 MNHEY, CDR2 SMNVEV (reference sequence). This CDR3 is 14 amino acids long. The CDR3 DNA reads TGTGCCAGCAGTGTTAGCGGATACTCCTACGAGCAGTACTTC. Protein: CASSVSGYSYEQYF.

V usage is TRBV27 and J usage is TRBJ2-2; no definite D call. Per the germline V gene, CDR1 is MNHEY and CDR2 is SMNVEV (reference sequence). Trimming left V 8 bases short and J 4 bases short, with 14 bases between. This CDR3 region has 14 residues. The CDR3 reads CASGRATGTGELFF. CDR3 DNA sequence: TGTGCCAGCGGTCGGGCGACGGGCACCGGGGAGCTGTTTTTT.

V usage is TRBV9 and J usage is TRBJ2-7, with D possibly TRBD1 on 6 matching bases. Germline CDR1 and CDR2: SGDLS and YYNGEE. V lost 3 bases, J lost 5 bases, and 15 bases lay in between. There are 14 residues in the CDR3. The CDR3 reads CASSGDTGIHEQYF. The DNA for the CDR3 is TGTGCCAGCAGCGGGGACACGGGTATTCACGAGCAGTACTTC.

The V call is TRBV13, the J call TRBJ2-3; 12 bases are shared with TRBD2. With V trimmed by 5 bases and J by 5 bases, 14 bases remained unmatched. There are 18 residues in the CDR3. CDR1 PRHDT and CDR2 FYEKMQ come from the germline V gene (reference sequence). CDR3 DNA sequence: TGTGCCAGCAGCGCGACTAGCGGGAGCTCCGATCCTGGAGATACGCAGTATTTT. Encoded protein: CASSATSGSSDPGDTQYF.

DNA for the CDR3: TGTGCCAGCAGCCCCGGGACTAGCGGGAGGGCCGCAGATACGCAGTATTTT. It translates to CASSPGTSGRAADTQYF. The chain employs TRBV11-2 and TRBJ2-3; TRBD2 agrees at 16 bases. The CDR3 sequence is 17 residues long. After removal of 5 bases from V and 4 bases from J, the junction contained 6 bases not matched to a gene. Germline V gene lookup returns CDR1 SGHAT and CDR2 FQNNGV.

The chain recombines TRBV6-5 with TRBJ2-7; the D is unclear. The CDR3 runs to 12 residues. Germline loops: CDR1 MNHEY, CDR2 SVGAGI. V was cut by 6 bases and J by 2 bases, with 8 bases left in between. CDR3 loop: CASSPTTYEQYF. The CDR3 nucleotides are TGTGCCAGCAGCCCAACGACCTACGAGCAGTACTTC.

The chain uses TRBV19 and TRBJ1-1, with D uncertain. Germline values: CDR1 LNHDA, CDR2 SQIVND (reference sequence). The CDR3 has 16 amino acids. Trimming stripped 0 bases from V and 0 bases from J, with 11 bases between. CDR3 amino acids: CASSIDLERMNTEAFF. CDR3 bases: TGTGCCAGTAGTATAGATCTAGAGCGGATGAACACTGAAGCTTTCTTT.

This clone was seen a single time. This chain links TRBV27 with TRBJ2-5; 8 bases agree with TRBD1. Germline V gene data show CDR1 as MNHEY and CDR2 as SMNVEV (reference sequence). The CDR3 runs to 14 residues. Unmatched junction bases numbered 7, after V lost 5 bases and J lost 5 bases. Here the CDR3 reads CASSPQGAAETQYF. In DNA, the CDR3 is TGTGCCAGCAGTCCGCAGGGGGCAGCTGAGACCCAGTACTTC.

The genes are TRBV28 and TRBJ2-5, with D unresolved. This CDR3 contains 14 residues. Trimming removed 1 base from V and 7 bases from J, with 13 bases in between. Germline V gene data show CDR1 as MDHEN and CDR2 as SYDVKM. CDR3 coding DNA: TGTGCCAGCAGTTTATCGTCGATTTTAGGGACCCAGTACTTC. This codes for CASSLSSILGTQYF.

This clone appeared a single time. J is TRBJ2-7 and V is TRBV27; 8 bases match TRBD2. CDR3 size: 16 residues. Unmatched junction bases numbered 13, after V lost 5 bases and J lost 4 bases. Germline CDR1 MNHEY, CDR2 SMNVEV (reference sequence). The CDR3 region is CASSTQSASGFYEQYF. CDR3 in DNA: TGTGCCAGCAGTACCCAGTCGGCTAGCGGGTTTTACGAGCAGTACTTC.

V and J are TRBV28 and TRBJ2-4; TRBD1 matches at 9 bases. Germline V gene lookup returns CDR1 MDHEN and CDR2 SYDVKM. V dropped 5 bases and J dropped 2; count of bases not matched to a gene: 16. This CDR3 contains 19 residues. Here the CDR3 DNA reads TGTGCCAGCAGTACCGGATACTTGACAGGGGGAAGAACCAAAAACATTCAGTACTTC. Its translation is CASSTGYLTGGRTKNIQYF.

The chain couples TRBV27 to TRBJ2-1, with D tentatively TRBD2 (5 bases). CDR3 length: 14 amino acids. The germline V gene encodes CDR1 MNHEY and CDR2 SMNVEV (reference sequence). V was clipped by 3 bases and J by 8 bases, with 14 bases between them. CDR3 nucleotides: TGTGCCAGCAGTTTCGGGGAGCGACACGATGAGCAGTTCTTC. Translated: CASSFGERHDEQFF.

This chain connects TRBV5-5 to TRBJ1-3; D uncertain. The V and J ends lost 0 bases and 0 bases respectively, with 16 bases between them. The CDR3 runs to 18 residues. Germline values: CDR1 SGHKS, CDR2 YYEKEE (reference sequence). Written as DNA, the CDR3 is TGTGCCAGCAGCTTGGCCTCTCTACCGGATGTCTCTGGAAACACCATATATTTT. Protein: CASSLASLPDVSGNTIYF.